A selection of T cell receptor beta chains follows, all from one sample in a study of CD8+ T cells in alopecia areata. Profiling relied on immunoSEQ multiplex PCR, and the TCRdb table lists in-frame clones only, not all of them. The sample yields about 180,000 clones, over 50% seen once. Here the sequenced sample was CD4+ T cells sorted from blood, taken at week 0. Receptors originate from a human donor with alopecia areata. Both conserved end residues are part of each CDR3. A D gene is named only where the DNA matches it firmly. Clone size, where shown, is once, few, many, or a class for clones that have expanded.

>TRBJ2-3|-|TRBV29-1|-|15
TGCAGCGTGATGTCACTTCCCACTAGCACAGATACGCAGTATTTT
CSVMSLPTSTDTQYF
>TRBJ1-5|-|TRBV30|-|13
TGTGCCTGGAGTACGGAGGGAAGACAGCCCCAGCATTTT
CAWSTEGRQPQHF
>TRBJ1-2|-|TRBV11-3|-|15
TGTGCCAGCAGCTTAGATCCCCGGGGAAACTATGGCTACACCTTC
CASSLDPRGNYGYTF
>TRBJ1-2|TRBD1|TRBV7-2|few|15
TGTGCCAGCAGCTTAGAGGAGGGACAGAACTATGGCTACACCTTC
CASSLEEGQNYGYTF
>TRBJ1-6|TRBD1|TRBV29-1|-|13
TGCAGCGCCCGGGACAGGAGGAATTCACCCCTCCACTTT
CSARDRRNSPLHF
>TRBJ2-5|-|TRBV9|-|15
TGTGCCAGCAGCGGCCGCGGGGGCAGCCAAGAGACCCAGTACTTC
CASSGRGGSQETQYF
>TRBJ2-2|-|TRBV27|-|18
TGTGCCAGCAGTTTACTCGGGTCGGGACTTTTAATCACCGGGGAGCTGTTTTTT
CASSLLGSGLLITGELFF
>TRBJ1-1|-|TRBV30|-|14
TGTGCCTGGAGTGTCCGGGGGAAGGGGACTGAAGCTTTCTTT
CAWSVRGKGTEAFF
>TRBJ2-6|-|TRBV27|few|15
TGTGCCAGCAGTTTAAGGACAGCTGGGGCCAACGTCCTGACTTTC
CASSLRTAGANVLTF
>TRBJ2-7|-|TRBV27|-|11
TGTGCCAGCGGGCGGGGAGGCGAGCAGTACTTC
CASGRGGEQYF
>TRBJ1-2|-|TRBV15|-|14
TGTGCCACCAGCCCCGACCAGGGTGGCTATGGCTACACCTTC
CATSPDQGGYGYTF
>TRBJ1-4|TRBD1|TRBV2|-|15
TGTGCCAGCAACGCCCTGGGACAGCGATCTGAAAAACTGTTTTTT
CASNALGQRSEKLFF
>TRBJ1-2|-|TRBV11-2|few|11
TGTGCCAGCAGCTCACAATATGGCTACACCTTC
CASSSQYGYTF
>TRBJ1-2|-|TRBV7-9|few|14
TGTGCCAGCAGCCTATTGACGGAGAACTATGGCTACACCTTC
CASSLLTENYGYTF
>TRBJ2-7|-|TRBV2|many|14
TGTGCCAGCAACCCGGACGGAATTCGTTACGAGCAGTACTTC
CASNPDGIRYEQYF
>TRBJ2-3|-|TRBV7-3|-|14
TGTGCCAGCAGCAAGACAGGTTCCCCAGATACGCAGTATTTT
CASSKTGSPDTQYF
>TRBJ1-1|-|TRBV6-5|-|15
TGTGCCAGCAGTAGAGGACCAGTACCGAACACTGAAGCTTTCTTT
CASSRGPVPNTEAFF
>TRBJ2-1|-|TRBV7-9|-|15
TGTGCCAGCAGCTTAGTATTCGGGGCCTCGGGTGAGCAGTTCTTC
CASSLVFGASGEQFF
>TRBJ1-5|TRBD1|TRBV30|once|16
TGTGCCTGGAGTCCGTCTGGTGGGACAGCCGATCAGCCCCAGCATTTT
CAWSPSGGTADQPQHF
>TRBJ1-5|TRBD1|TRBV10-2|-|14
TGCGCCAGCAGTGTAACAGGGGGCGATCAGCCCCAGCATTTT
CASSVTGGDQPQHF
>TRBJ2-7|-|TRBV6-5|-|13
TGTGCCAGCAGCCATGGGACTTCCTACGAGCAGTACTTC
CASSHGTSYEQYF
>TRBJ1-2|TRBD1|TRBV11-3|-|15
TGTGCCAGCAGACCGACAGGGGCAGCTAACTATGGCTACACCTTC
CASRPTGAANYGYTF
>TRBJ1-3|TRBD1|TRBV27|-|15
TGTGCCAGCAGTTTATTGGGGACAGGCGGAAACACCATATATTTT
CASSLLGTGGNTIYF
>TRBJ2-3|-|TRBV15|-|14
TGTGCCACCAGCAGAGATGGTGGGGAAGATACGCAGTATTTT
CATSRDGGEDTQYF
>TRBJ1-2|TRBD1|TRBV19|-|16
TGTGCCAGTAGGATAGGGGGGACAGGCAACTTCTATGGCTACACCTTC
CASRIGGTGNFYGYTF
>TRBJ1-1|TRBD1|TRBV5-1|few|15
TGCGCCAGCAGCTCGGACGGACAGGGGGCGGTTGAAGCTTTCTTT
CASSSDGQGAVEAFF
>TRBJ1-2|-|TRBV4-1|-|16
TGCGCCAGCAGCCAAGAACTCCTCCCTCATAACTATGGCTACACCTTC
CASSQELLPHNYGYTF
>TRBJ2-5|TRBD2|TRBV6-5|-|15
TGTGCCAGCAGCCTCGGACTAGCGGGGGGAGAGACCCAGTACTTC
CASSLGLAGGETQYF
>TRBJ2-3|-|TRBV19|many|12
TGTGCCAGTAGACAATCGGGAGATACGCAGTATTTT
CASRQSGDTQYF
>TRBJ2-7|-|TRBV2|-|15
TGTGCCAGCAGTGATTTTGGGGGTGTAGCCTACGAGCAGTACTTC
CASSDFGGVAYEQYF
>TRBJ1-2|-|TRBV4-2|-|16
TGTGCCAGCAGCCAAGACACAACCTGGGGGGACTATGGCTACACCTTC
CASSQDTTWGDYGYTF
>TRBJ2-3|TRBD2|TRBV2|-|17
TGTGCCAGCAGCGTAACCTTACTAGCGGGGCGCACAGATACGCAGTATTTT
CASSVTLLAGRTDTQYF
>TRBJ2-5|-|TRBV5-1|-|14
TGCGCCAGCAGCTATGGTGGGATAAAAGAGACCCAGTACTTC
CASSYGGIKETQYF
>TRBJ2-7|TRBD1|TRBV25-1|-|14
TGTGCCAGCAGTGTCCGGGACAGGGGCTACGAGCAGTACTTC
CASSVRDRGYEQYF
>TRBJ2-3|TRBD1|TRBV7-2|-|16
TGTGCCAGCAGGCGATTCGGACAGGAGGTCACAGATACGCAGTATTTT
CASRRFGQEVTDTQYF
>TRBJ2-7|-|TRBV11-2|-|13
TGTGCCAGCAGCCGGGTGGGGGTTGGCGAGCAGTACTTC
CASSRVGVGEQYF
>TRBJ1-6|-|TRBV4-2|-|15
TGTGCCAGCAGCCCAGAAGTAGGTACGAATTCACCCCTCCACTTT
CASSPEVGTNSPLHF
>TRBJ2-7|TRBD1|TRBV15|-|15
TGTGCCACCAGCAGAGATCAGGGGGCCGGGAACGAGCAGTACTTC
CATSRDQGAGNEQYF
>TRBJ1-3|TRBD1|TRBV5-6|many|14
TGTGCCAGCATACAGGGGACTCTGGAGAACACCATATATTTT
CASIQGTLENTIYF
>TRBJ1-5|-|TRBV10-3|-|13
TGTGCCATCTGTGGTGAAGCCCCGGTGCCCCAGCATTTT
CAICGEAPVPQHF
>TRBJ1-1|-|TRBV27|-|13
TGTGCCAGCAGCCTCAAGAGTCCCACTGAAGCTTTCTTT
CASSLKSPTEAFF
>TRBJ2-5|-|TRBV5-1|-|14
TGCGCCAGCAGCCAAGACAGTAACCAAGAGACCCAGTACTTC
CASSQDSNQETQYF